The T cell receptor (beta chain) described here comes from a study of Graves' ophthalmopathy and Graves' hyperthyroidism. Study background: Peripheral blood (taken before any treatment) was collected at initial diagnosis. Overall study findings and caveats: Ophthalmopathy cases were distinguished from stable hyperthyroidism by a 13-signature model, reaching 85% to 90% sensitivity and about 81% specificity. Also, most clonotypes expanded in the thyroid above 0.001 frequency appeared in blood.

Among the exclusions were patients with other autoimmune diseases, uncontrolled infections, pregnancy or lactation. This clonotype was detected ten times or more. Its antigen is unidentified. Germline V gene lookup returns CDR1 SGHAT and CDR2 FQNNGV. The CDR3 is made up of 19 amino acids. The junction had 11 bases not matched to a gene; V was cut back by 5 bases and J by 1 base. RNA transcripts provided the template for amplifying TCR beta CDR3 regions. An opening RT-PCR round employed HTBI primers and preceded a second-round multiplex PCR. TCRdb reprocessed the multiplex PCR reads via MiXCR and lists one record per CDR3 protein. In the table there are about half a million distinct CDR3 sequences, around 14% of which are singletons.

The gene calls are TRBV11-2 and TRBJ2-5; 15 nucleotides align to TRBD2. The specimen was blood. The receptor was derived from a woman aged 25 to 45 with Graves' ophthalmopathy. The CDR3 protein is CASSPRVGLAGGTQETQYF. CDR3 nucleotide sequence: TGTGCCAGCAGCCCCCGAGTGGGACTAGCGGGAGGTACCCAAGAGACCCAGTACTTC.